This TCR beta chain was identified during a study of CD8 T cell repertoires and HIV-1 epitope variants (dated by TCRdb to the early 2020s). Context from the whole study: Twenty-five peptides representing autologous and known Gag and Nef epitope variants were each used to stimulate T cells in separate culture wells. A CMV, EBV and flu peptide pool, the Ebola AY9 epitope as negative control, and a no-peptide well were included as control conditions. The epitopes tested covered three Gag epitope families plus Nef HW9 and YT9. T cells were enriched using the EasySep Human T Cell Enrichment Kit and then co-cultured with an equal number of autologous T cell-negative cells acting as antigen-presenting cells. For less than 13 days the cultures were kept in IMDM with gentamicin, and on days 3 and 7 half of the media was changed with IL-2, IL-7 and IL-15 added. An aliquot of 1M T cells was set aside as an uncultured baseline condition, separate from the roughly 84 T cell cultures. A total of roughly 78 T cell cultures were run, with each culture condition performed in triplicate except for one peptide, which was performed in duplicate. The paper as a whole reports these results and caveats: About 5 clonotypes recognized the Nef KF9 family and one clonotype recognized the HW9 family, while no responses to the TAALDMSHF plasma variant were seen. The assay could identify only TCR beta chains and pointed to proliferation in response to antigen, not to T cell function or cytokine profile. The study identified roughly 9 antigen-specific TCR beta clonotypes, six or seven of which appeared to be cross-reactive for autologous or known escape epitope variants.

The EasySep Human CD8+ T Cell Enrichment Kit was used on day 10 to isolate CD8+ T cells from every culture. The immunoSEQ platform was used to sequence TCR beta CDR3 regions at survey depth. The QIAamp DNA micro kit was used to extract genomic DNA from every cultured and uncultured CD8+ T cell population. The source study handled its data this way. Samples with fewer than 5,000 productive reads were excluded, which removed about 6.5% of the roughly 80 HIV peptide-stimulated cultures. Sequences were trimmed to CDR3 by a MANAFEST web app, and nonproductive sequences, CDR3s under 5 amino acids, and sequences not starting with C or ending with F/W were removed. To count as antigen-specific, a clonotype had to be expanded in at least 2 of 3 replicates compared with the no-peptide control at FDR 0.01, and only within one epitope family. A specific clonotype also had to show a frequency at least fivefold higher than in wells stimulated with peptides from other epitope families. TCRdb stores this immuneACCESS table with in-frame sequences only. Part of the clones is absent; in the studies checked, under half of the shortfall reflects unresolved V genes, and no reason is known for the rest. V and J calls and clone size follow that table, whereas D and trimming were derived from the DNA. The sample table lists a few thousand clones, 64% of them with a count of one. 35% to 55% of the sample lies in the top ten.

As regards this clone: Its specific antigen is unknown. Base qualities are not provided; no much larger clone lies one nucleotide away.

CDR1 MNHEY and CDR2 SVGAGI were looked up in the germline V gene. V is clipped by 6 bases and J by 8 bases, and the sequence between their germline boundaries is 16 bases long. The CDR3 contains 14 residues, cysteine and phenylalanine counted. Of all the DNA, just the CDR3 is kept, 42 bases in frame from base 1. Source material: cultured CD8+ T cells derived from PBMCs. The rearranged segments are TRBV6-5 and TRBJ1-4; 5 matching bases give a weak D call of TRBD1. The sequence was collected from a male donor with HIV. At the DNA level, the sequence is TGTGCCAGCAGGTCTACAGGTTGGGGGGAAAAACTGTTTTTT. It is translated as CASRSTGWGEKLFF.